The 9 T cell receptor beta chains in this list originate from one sample, sequenced in a study of vaccination effects on CD4 cells after COVID-19. Clones were read by immunoSEQ multiplex PCR, and TCRdb kept only the in-frame ones, dropping some. The sample includes 35,000 to 50,000 clones, around 78% of them seen just once. After expansion with viral peptide pools in the ViraFEST assay, antigen-specific CD4+ T cells were sequenced. Having been cultured for less than 12 days, the cells underwent CD4+ T cell isolation. Previously uninfected by SARS-CoV-2, the vaccine recipients also showed negative nucleocapsid antibodies. These TCRs are of unknown antigen specificity. The sequenced sample was CD4+ T cells from PBMCs cultured with SARS-CoV-2 spike peptides, obtained before COVID-19 vaccination. These receptors all come from a human donor who received a COVID-19 vaccine.

The chain employs TRBV6-5 and TRBJ1-1, with unresolved D. The CDR3 runs 13 residues. V lost 7 bases, J lost 6 bases, and 15 bases lay in between. CDR1 MNHEY and CDR2 SVGAGI come from the germline V gene. DNA for the CDR3: TGTGCCAGCACCTTAATACTTGGCGCTGAAGCTTTCTTT. Translating gives CASTLILGAEAFF.

To note about this clone: A junction end diverges from the germline sequence, so it may reflect a read error. The chain recombines TRBV28 with TRBJ2-3, with 9 bases matching TRBD1. This CDR3 comprises 16 residues. Germline-derived CDR1 and CDR2 are MDHEN and SYDVKM. The CDR3 sequence: CASSSPTGGGTYTQYF. CDR3 DNA sequence: TGTGCCAGCAGTTCCCCGACAGGGGGGGGCACATATACGCAGTATTTT. The complete variable domain, with remaining parts taken from reference TRBV28 and TRBJ2-3, reads DVKVTQSSRYLVKRTGEKVFLECVQDMDHENMFWYRQDPGLGLRLIYFSYDVKMKEKGDIPEGYSVSREKKERFSLILESASTNQTSMYLCASSSPTGGGTYTQYFGPGTRLTVL.

The rearrangement links TRBV2 to TRBJ2-2, with D unresolved. Germline-derived CDR1 and CDR2 are SNHLY and FYNNEI. This CDR3 is built from 13 residues. V shed 2 bases and J shed 6 bases, with 7 bases lying between them. Here the CDR3 DNA reads TGTGCCAGCAGTGAAAAACGGGCCGGGGAGCTGTTTTTT. Protein: CASSEKRAGELFF. Looking up the rest from reference TRBV2 and TRBJ2-2 gives the full variable domain: EPEVTQTPSHQVTQMGQEVILRCVPISNHLYFYWYRQILGQKVEFLVSFYNNEISEKSEIFDDQFSVERPDGSNFTLKIRSTKLEDSAMYFCASSEKRAGELFFGEGSRLTVL.

J is TRBJ2-3 and V is TRBV5-1; D gene uncertain. CDR1 is SGHRS and CDR2 is YFSETQ in the germline V gene. Trimming left V 2 bases short and J 2 bases short, with 9 bases between. The CDR3 has 14 amino acids. DNA of the CDR3: TGCGCCAGCAGCTTAAGCTTATCCACAGATACGCAGTATTTT. Translation gives CASSLSLSTDTQYF.

This clone has a single count. The chain employs TRBV29-1 and TRBJ1-2; D is undetermined. The V end was cut by 7 bases, the J end by 5 bases, with 17 bases between. The germline V gene has CDR1 SQVTM and CDR2 ANQGSEA. The CDR3 is 13 residues long. The CDR3 here is CSAKSEDRYGYTF. In DNA, the CDR3 is TGCAGCGCAAAATCGGAGGATCGTTATGGCTACACCTTC.

The V and J genes are TRBV27 and TRBJ2-7; D gene uncertain. The CDR3 length is 12 residues. Trimming pared 6 bases from V and 5 bases from J, leaving 11 bases between. The germline V gene encodes CDR1 MNHEY and CDR2 SMNVEV (reference sequence). In DNA form, the CDR3 reads TGTGCCAGCAGCCCTTACCGCCACGAGCAGTACGTC. Residues: CASSPYRHEQYV.

V usage is TRBV27 and J usage is TRBJ1-4; the D is unclear. This CDR3 has 15 amino acids. Germline V CDR1 and CDR2: MNHEY, SMNVEV (reference sequence). V shed 0 bases and J shed 8 bases, with 13 bases lying between them. CDR3 nucleotides: TGTGCCAGCAGTTTATCTCAGAACGTACGGGAAAAACTGTTTTTT. Encoded protein: CASSLSQNVREKLFF.

This clone appeared a single time. The rearrangement links TRBV6-4 to TRBJ1-4; D uncertain. Between the trimmed V and J ends, which lost 4 bases and 8 bases, there was a span of 11 bases. This CDR3 is built from 13 residues. Germline CDR1 MRHNA, CDR2 SNTAGT. As DNA, the CDR3 is TGTGCCAGCAGTGGCTACAGATGGGAAAAACTGTTTTTT. Its translation: CASSGYRWEKLFF.

The chain carries TRBV19 and TRBJ1-5; 7 bases line up with TRBD1. Germline assignment: CDR1 LNHDA and CDR2 SQIVND (reference sequence). With V trimmed by 3 bases and J by 0 bases, 11 bases remained unmatched. The length of the CDR3 is 18 residues. The CDR3 DNA is TGTGCCAGTAGTATGTACTGGGACAGAAAGTATAGCAATCAGCCCCAGCATTTT. Its protein product is CASSMYWDRKYSNQPQHF.